The 10 T cell receptor beta chains listed next were all sequenced from one sample in a study of T cells after yellow fever vaccination. MiXCR, applied by TCRdb to the 5' RACE reads, yields one record per CDR3 protein. The profile shows 300,000 to 400,000 distinct CDR3 sequences, approximately 4% of them singletons. Specimen: PBMCs, collected 5 days after the yellow fever booster vaccination. All receptors derive from a man aged 18 to 29 who received the YFV17D yellow fever vaccine.

This clonotype was picked up a small number of times. This chain connects TRBV12-3 or TRBV12-4 to TRBJ2-7, with TRBD1 identical over 7 bases. There are 13 residues in the CDR3. The CDR3 sequence: CATEGDRVHEQYV. The CDR3 bases are TGTGCAACAGAGGGCGACAGGGTCCACGAGCAGTACGTC.

This clonotype was found many times. The chain is built from TRBV4-3 and TRBJ2-7, with 8 bases that match TRBD1. This CDR3 is 15 amino acids long. J lost 0 bases, V lost 4 bases, and 5 bases had no gene match. Germline V gives CDR1 LGHNA, CDR2 YSLEER. Here the CDR3 DNA reads TGCGCCAGCAGCCCCTCTGGGACAGGCTCCTACGAGCAGTACTTC. Its protein is CASSPSGTGSYEQYF.

The V gene is TRBV20-1, the J gene TRBJ2-3; TRBD2 agrees at 7 bases. Germline V CDR1 and CDR2: DFQATT, SNEGSKA (reference sequence). The V and J ends lost 6 bases and 2 bases, in that order; junction bases with no gene match: 14. CDR3 length: 16 residues. CDR3 in DNA: TGCAGTGCCGCTGAGGTGGAGCGGGGCTACACAGATACGCAGTATTTT. Its protein product is CSAAEVERGYTDTQYF.

This clonotype was observed many times. This rearrangement joins TRBV6-2 or TRBV6-3 to TRBJ2-2; D may correspond to TRBD1 or TRBD2 (5 bases each). Germline loops: CDR1 MNHEY, CDR2 SVGEGT. This CDR3 contains 13 residues. Trimming left V 8 bases short and J 3 bases short, with 10 bases between. The CDR3 protein is CASRGRDTGELFF. The CDR3 region has the DNA TGTGCCAGCCGGGGCCGGGACACCGGGGAGCTGTTTTTT.

The V gene is TRBV5-4, the J gene TRBJ2-5; 7 bases are shared with TRBD2. The length of the CDR3 is 13 residues. The germline CDR1 and CDR2 sequences are SGHNT and YYREEE (reference sequence). V was clipped by 6 bases and J by 5 bases; unmatched bases: 7. In DNA, the CDR3 is TGTGCCAGCATGACGGGGGGAAGGGAGACCCAGTACTTC. Encoded protein: CASMTGGRETQYF.

This clonotype was recorded many times. V is TRBV10-3 and J is TRBJ2-2, with TRBD1 as a possible D gene (5 bases). The CDR3 runs 11 residues. V lost 9 bases, J lost 7 bases, and 9 bases lay in between. Germline V gives CDR1 ENHRY, CDR2 SYGVKD. The CDR3 loop is CAIRGNGELFF. Written as DNA, the CDR3 is TGTGCCATAAGGGGTAACGGGGAGCTGTTTTTT.

This clonotype was counted only a few times. The chain has TRBV4-3 and TRBJ1-2; no clear D. Deletions cut 0 bases from V and 5 bases from J, with 13 bases between. CDR1 and CDR2 from the germline V gene are LGHNA and YSLEER. CDR3 size: 15 residues. The CDR3 sequence: CASSQDLREMYGYTF. In DNA form, the CDR3 reads TGCGCCAGCAGCCAAGATTTGCGGGAAATGTATGGCTACACCTTC.

This clonotype was seen a few times. The chain joins TRBV12-3 or TRBV12-4 to TRBJ2-1; no firm D call. V was trimmed by 2 bases and J by 2 bases, leaving 7 bases between them. The CDR3 contains 14 residues. Here the CDR3 reads CASSLNGAYNEQFF. The CDR3 DNA reads as TGTGCCAGCAGTTTAAATGGGGCCTACAATGAGCAGTTCTTC.

V usage is TRBV20-1 and J usage is TRBJ2-1, with 7 bases fitting TRBD1. The junction had 12 bases not matched to a gene; V was cut back by 4 bases and J by 9 bases. The CDR3 runs 14 residues. Germline CDR1 DFQATT, CDR2 SNEGSKA (reference sequence). For the CDR3, the DNA is TGCAGTGCTATACAGGGGATGAGTAGAAGTGAGCAGTTCTTC. This codes for CSAIQGMSRSEQFF.

This clonotype is medium-sized in the sample. V and J are TRBV20-1 and TRBJ2-2; D possibly corresponds to TRBD2 (6 bases). Trimming pared 2 bases from V and 0 bases from J, leaving 10 bases between. The germline V gene encodes CDR1 DFQATT and CDR2 SNEGSKA (reference sequence). The CDR3 spans 15 residues. As DNA, the CDR3 is TGCAGTGCTAGACTACGGGGGACGAACACCGGGGAGCTGTTTTTT. It encodes CSARLRGTNTGELFF.